This T cell receptor beta chain was captured in a study of cytomegalovirus exposure and HLA in healthy donors. The table lists this clone with a count of one. Its antigen is still unknown. In germline, CDR1 is MNHEY, CDR2 SVGAGI. CDR3 length equals 14 residues. V was clipped by 5 bases and J by 4 bases; unmatched bases: 7. Overall study findings and caveats: One variant, a missense change in DCLRE1C, was linked in a later analysis to TCR beta V- and J-gene trimming. Exclusion as indistinguishable affected some V segments, including TRBV6-2 and TRBV6-3.

The PCR employed 60 Vbeta primers together with 13 Jbeta primers. Assay: immunoSEQ multiplex PCR; the TCRdb copy retains only in-frame clones and omits some. Of tens of thousands of clones listed, 65% to 85% are singletons. Sequencing was carried out using PBMCs. This TCR was recovered from a girl aged 2 to 9 in good health and CMV-seropositive. The rearrangement uses TRBV6-5 and TRBJ1-2, with 7 bases fitting TRBD1. CDR3 region: CASSKRGPRYGYTF. CDR3 coding DNA: TGTGCCAGCAGTAAAAGGGGGCCGCGCTATGGCTACACCTTC.